A single TCR beta chain is shown here with its context. V shed 7 bases and J 5 bases; nucleotides not matched to a gene: 9. Germline V gene data show CDR1 as LNHDA and CDR2 as SQIVND (reference sequence). The CDR3 is made up of 15 amino acids. The source of the sample is a study of blood T cell repertoires in COVID-19. For the study at large: The origin of the acute and convalescent COVID-19 samples was the United States, Italy and Spain. Sources were T cells, B-cell-depleted T cells, or PBMCs; the material itself was cDNA or gDNA.

Authors' data handling: Estimation of nucleated cell counts was performed using reference gene primer amplification. Profiled with immunoSEQ multiplex PCR; TCRdb holds only in-frame clones, not every one. V and J calls and clone size are those listed in that table; D and trimming were worked out from the DNA. Among 35,000 to 45,000 clones listed, around four fifths were seen once. The source is a human donor in a cohort sampled during active COVID-19. The sample comprised peripheral blood. The chain combines TRBV19 with TRBJ1-4; 8 nucleotides match TRBD1. The CDR3 DNA is TGTGCCAGTAATACCGGACAGGGCCGAAATGAAAAACTGTTTTTT. This sequence encodes CASNTGQGRNEKLFF.